This TCR beta chain comes out of a study of CD8 T cells in ankylosing spondylitis. MiXCR, run by TCRdb on the 5' RACE reads, gives a single entry per CDR3 protein. The sample consists of more than 150,000 distinct CDR3 sequences, 18% of them appearing once. Study conclusions and caveats: Significant enrichment of disease-linked clones was reported in matched ankylosing spondylitis synovial fluid. Prior work had noted some motif variants in reactive arthritis blood and synovial fluid. Researchers report that disease-linked clones proved CD8+ and relatively rare in peripheral blood.

Trimming removed 0 bases from V and 4 bases from J, with 19 bases in between. Germline V gene data show CDR1 as DFQATT and CDR2 as SNEGSKA (reference sequence). This CDR3 comprises 17 residues. This clonotype was detected ten times or more. No antigen is known for it. Sequencing was done on a sample of blood, either unsorted or a sorted T cell fraction (not recorded which). The chain uses TRBV20-1 and TRBJ2-1; D perhaps matches TRBD1 (5 bases). The receptor comes from a male donor between 5 and 29 years old with ankylosing spondylitis or in good health (not recorded which). DNA for the CDR3: TGCAGTGCTAGAGATATCAGGGAACGATTGGTTTACAATGAGCAGTTCTTC. It encodes CSARDIRERLVYNEQFF.